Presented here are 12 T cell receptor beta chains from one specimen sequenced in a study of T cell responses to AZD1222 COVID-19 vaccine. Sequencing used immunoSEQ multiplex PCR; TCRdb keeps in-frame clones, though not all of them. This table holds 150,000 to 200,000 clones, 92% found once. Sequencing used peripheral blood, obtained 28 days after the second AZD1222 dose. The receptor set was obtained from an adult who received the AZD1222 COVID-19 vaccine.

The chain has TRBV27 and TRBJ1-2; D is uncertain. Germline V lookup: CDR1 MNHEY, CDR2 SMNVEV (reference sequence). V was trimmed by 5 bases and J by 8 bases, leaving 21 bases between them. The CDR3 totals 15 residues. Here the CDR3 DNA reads TGTGCCAGCAGTCCGGACGCGTCCCCTATGAGGGGCTACACCTTC. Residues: CASSPDASPMRGYTF.

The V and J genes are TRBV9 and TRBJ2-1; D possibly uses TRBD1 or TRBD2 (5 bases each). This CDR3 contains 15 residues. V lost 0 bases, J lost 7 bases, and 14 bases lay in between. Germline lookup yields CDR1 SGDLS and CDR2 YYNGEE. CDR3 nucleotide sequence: TGTGCCAGCAGCGTAGGTTCGGGGCTGGGTAATGAGCAGTTCTTC. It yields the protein CASSVGSGLGNEQFF.

The DNA of the CDR3 is TGCGCCAGCTCGTCTGCGGGACAGGGCTCGTTGGGAAACACCATATATTTT. Translated: CASSSAGQGSLGNTIYF. The V gene is TRBV10-2, the J gene TRBJ1-3; 9 nucleotides align to TRBD1. This CDR3 spans 17 amino acids. Trimming cost V 8 bases and J 4 bases; bases outside gene matches: 15. CDR1 is WSHSY, CDR2 SAAADI, per germline.

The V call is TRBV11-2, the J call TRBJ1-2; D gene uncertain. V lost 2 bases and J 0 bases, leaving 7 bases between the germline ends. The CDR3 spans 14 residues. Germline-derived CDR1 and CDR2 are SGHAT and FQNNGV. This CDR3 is CASSLMGSNYGYTF. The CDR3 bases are TGTGCCAGCAGCTTAATGGGGTCTAACTATGGCTACACCTTC.

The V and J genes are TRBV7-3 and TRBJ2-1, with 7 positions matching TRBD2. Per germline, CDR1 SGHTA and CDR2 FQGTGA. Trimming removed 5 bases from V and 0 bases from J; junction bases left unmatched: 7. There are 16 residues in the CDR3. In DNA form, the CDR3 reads TGTGCCAGCAGCATCAGCGGGGTGATCTCCTACAATGAGCAGTTCTTC. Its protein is CASSISGVISYNEQFF.

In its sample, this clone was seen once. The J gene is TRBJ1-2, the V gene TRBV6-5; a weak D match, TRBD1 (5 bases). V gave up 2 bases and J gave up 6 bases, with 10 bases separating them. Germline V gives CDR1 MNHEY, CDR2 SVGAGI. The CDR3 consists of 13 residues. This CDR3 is CASSYGGTDGYTF. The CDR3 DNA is TGTGCCAGCAGTTACGGGGGGACGGATGGCTACACCTTC.

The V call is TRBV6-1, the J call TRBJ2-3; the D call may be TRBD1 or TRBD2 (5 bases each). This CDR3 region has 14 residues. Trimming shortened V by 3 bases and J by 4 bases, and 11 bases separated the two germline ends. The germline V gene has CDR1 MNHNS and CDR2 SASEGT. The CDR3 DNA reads TGTGCCAGCAGTGAGGGGGTTCTCGCAGATACGCAGTATTTT. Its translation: CASSEGVLADTQYF.

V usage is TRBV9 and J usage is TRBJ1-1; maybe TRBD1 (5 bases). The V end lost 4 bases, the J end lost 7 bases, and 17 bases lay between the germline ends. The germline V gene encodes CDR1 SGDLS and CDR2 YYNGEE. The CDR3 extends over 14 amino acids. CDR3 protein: CASSPETVEGEAFF. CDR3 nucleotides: TGTGCCAGCAGCCCGGAGACAGTCGAGGGTGAAGCTTTCTTT.

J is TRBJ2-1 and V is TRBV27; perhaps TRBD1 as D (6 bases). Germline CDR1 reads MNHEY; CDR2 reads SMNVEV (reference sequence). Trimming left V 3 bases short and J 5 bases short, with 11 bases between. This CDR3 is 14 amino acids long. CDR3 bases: TGTGCCAGCAGTTTGAGTGGGGGCGACAATGAGCAGTTCTTC. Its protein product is CASSLSGGDNEQFF.

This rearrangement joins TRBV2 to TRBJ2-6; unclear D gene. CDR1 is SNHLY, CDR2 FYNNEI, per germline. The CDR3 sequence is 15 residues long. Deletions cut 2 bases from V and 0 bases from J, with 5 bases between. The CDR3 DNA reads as TGTGCCAGCAGTGAAATGAGCTCTGGGGCCAACGTCCTGACTTTC. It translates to CASSEMSSGANVLTF.

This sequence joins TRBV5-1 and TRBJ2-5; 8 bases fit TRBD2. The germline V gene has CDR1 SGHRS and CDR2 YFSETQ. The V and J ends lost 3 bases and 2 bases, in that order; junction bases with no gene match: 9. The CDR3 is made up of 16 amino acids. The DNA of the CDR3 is TGCGCCAGCAGCTGGGGGGTTAGCGGGGAACAAGAGACCCAGTACTTC. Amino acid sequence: CASSWGVSGEQETQYF.

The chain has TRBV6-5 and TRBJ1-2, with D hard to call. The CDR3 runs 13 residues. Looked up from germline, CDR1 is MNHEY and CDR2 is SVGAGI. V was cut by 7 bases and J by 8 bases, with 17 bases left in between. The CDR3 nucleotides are TGTGCCAGCACTCTGGGTCTTTTCCTGGGCTACACCTTC. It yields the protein CASTLGLFLGYTF.